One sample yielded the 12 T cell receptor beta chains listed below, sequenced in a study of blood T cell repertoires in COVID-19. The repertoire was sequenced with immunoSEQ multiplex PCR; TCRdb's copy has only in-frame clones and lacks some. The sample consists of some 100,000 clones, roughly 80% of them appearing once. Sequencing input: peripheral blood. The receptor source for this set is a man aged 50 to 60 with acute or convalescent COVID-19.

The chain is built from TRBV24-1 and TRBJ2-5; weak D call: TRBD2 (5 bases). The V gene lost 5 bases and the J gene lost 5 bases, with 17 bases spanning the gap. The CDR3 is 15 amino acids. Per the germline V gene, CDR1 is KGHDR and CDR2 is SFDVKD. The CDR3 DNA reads TGTGCCACCAGTGTACTTGGACTTGTTGGGGAGACCCAGTACTTC. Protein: CATSVLGLVGETQYF.

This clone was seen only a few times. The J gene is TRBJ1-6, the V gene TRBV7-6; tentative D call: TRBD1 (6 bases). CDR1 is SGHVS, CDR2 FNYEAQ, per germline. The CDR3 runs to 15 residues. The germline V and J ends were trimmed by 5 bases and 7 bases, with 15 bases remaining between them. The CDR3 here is CASSMLDSLNSPLHF. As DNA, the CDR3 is TGTGCCAGCAGCATGCTGGACAGCTTAAATTCACCCCTCCACTTT.

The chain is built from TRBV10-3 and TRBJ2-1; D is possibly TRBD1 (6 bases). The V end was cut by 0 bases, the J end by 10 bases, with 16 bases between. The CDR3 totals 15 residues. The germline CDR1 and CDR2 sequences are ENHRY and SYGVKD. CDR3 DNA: TGTGCCATCAGTGAGTCCTACAGGGACGGATGGGAGCAGTTCTTC. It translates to CAISESYRDGWEQFF.

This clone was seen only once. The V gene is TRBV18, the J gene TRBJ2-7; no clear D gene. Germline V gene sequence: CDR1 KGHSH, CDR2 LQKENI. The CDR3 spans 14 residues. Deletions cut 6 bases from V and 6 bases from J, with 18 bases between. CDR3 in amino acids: CASSSRPPGSEQYF. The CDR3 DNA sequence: TGTGCCAGCTCCTCTCGGCCCCCAGGTAGCGAGCAGTACTTC.

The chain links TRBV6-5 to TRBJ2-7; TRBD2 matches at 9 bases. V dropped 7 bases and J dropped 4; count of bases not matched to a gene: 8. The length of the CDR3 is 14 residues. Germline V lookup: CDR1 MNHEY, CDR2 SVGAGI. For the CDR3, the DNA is TGTGCCAGCACCTCAAGAGGACTAGCGTACGAGCAGTACTTC. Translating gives CASTSRGLAYEQYF.

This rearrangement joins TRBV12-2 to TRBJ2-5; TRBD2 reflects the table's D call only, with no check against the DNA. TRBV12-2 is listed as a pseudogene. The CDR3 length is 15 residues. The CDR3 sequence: CASRFIRLALETQYF. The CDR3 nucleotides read TGTGCAAGTCGCTTTATTCGACTAGCCTTGGAGACCCAGTACTTC.

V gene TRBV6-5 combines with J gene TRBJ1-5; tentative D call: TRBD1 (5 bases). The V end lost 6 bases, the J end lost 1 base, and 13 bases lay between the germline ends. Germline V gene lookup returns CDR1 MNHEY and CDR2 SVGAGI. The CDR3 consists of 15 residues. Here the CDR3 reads CASSHRHGSNQPQHF. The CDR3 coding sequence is TGTGCCAGCAGCCACAGGCATGGGAGCAATCAGCCCCAGCATTTT.

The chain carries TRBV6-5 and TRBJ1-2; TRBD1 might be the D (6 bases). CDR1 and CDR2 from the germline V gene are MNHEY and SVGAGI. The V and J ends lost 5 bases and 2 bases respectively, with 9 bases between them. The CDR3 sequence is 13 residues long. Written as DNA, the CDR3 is TGTGCCAGCAGTAAGCAGGGGAACTATGGCTACACCTTC. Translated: CASSKQGNYGYTF.

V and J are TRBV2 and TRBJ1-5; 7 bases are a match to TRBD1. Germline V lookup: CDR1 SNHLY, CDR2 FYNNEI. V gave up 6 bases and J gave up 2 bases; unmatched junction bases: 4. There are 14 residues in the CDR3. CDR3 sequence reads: CASRQGIGNQPQHF. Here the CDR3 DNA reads TGTGCCAGCAGACAGGGGATAGGCAATCAGCCCCAGCATTTT.

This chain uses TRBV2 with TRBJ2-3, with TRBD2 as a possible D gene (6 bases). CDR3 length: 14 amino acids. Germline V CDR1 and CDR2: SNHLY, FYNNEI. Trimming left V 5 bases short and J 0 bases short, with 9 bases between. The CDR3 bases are TGTGCCAGCAGTTCGGAGGGGAGCACAGATACGCAGTATTTT. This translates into CASSSEGSTDTQYF.

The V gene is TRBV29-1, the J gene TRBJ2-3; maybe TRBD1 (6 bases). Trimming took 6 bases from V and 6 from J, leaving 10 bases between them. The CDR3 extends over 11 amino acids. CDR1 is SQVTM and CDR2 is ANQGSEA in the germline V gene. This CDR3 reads CSVLTGDTQYF. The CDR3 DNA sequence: TGCAGCGTGCTAACAGGGGATACGCAGTATTTT.

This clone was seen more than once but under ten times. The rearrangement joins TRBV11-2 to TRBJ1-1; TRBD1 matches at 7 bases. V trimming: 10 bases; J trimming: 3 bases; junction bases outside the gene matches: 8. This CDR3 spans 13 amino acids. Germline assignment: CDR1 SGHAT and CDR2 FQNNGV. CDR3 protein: CATQRDRDTEAFF. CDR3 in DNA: TGTGCCACCCAAAGGGACAGAGACACTGAAGCTTTCTTT. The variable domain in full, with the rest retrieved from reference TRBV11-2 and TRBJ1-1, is EAGVAQSPRYKIIEKRQSVAFWCNPISGHATLYWYQQILGQGPKLLIQFQNNGVVDDSQLPKDRFSAERLKGVDSTLKIQPAKLEDSAVYLCATQRDRDTEAFFGQGTRLTVV.